This T cell receptor (beta chain) appears in the sequencing data of a study of blood T cell repertoires in COVID-19 (dated by TCRdb to about 2020). With regard to the full study: Samples covering the acute and convalescent phases of COVID-19 were provided by collaborators in the United States, Italy and Spain. The material from the prospective study consisted of cDNA or gDNA derived from T cells, B-cell-depleted T cells, or PBMCs. Subjects who had been exposed to COVID-19, were actively infected with it, or had recovered from it provided the deeply sampled blood TCRbeta repertoires that made up the dataset. The repertoires were released in a freely available public database meant as a resource for research on the immune response to SARS-CoV-2. The samples were drawn from two sources: the first 160 participants of the ongoing ImmuneRACE study, and over 1,000 subjects contributed by 6 global collaborators. A de-identified subject ID, COVID-19 status, age in years and sex were almost always included in the sample metadata. HLA class I and class II types, where available, came from metadata supplied by the sample provider rather than from assay-based typing.

Broad study findings and their caveats: The amount of clinical and demographic metadata varied by source and participant and was provided uncurated.

Comments on this clone: Its antigen remains unidentified. The sample holds no much larger clone one base away, and base qualities are not on file.

The immunoSEQ Assay, a bias-controlled multiplex PCR, was used to amplify TCRbeta CDR3 regions from genomic DNA. Per the source publication's procedure: The number of nucleated cells in each sample was estimated by amplification of reference gene primers within the assay. To quantify the absolute abundance of each unique TCRbeta CDR3 rearrangement, sequence reads were collapsed and filtered. For each sample, productive Simpson clonality was calculated by taking the square root of Simpson's diversity index across productive rearrangements. Sourced from immuneACCESS, this table was stored by TCRdb with only in-frame sequences that have V and J called. A share of the clones is absent; for the studies checked, an unresolved V gene accounts for under half, and the remainder has no known explanation. The DNA was the basis for D and trimming; V, J and clone size are from that table. The sample table records almost 350,000 clones; more than 70% of these occur just once. The leading ten clones occupy approximately 1% of the sample.

Participants in the prospective study were enrolled through a virtual design, were aged about 18 to 90 years, and lived in approximately 25 United States geographic areas. Cohort assignment in the prospective study relied on participant-reported clinical history from a screening survey and a study questionnaire. Exposed participants had been in contact with someone with a PCR-confirmed or clinician-diagnosed COVID-19 case within 2 weeks of study entry. In the prospective study, whole blood, serum and a nasopharyngeal or oropharyngeal swab were collected from each participant by mobile phlebotomists. Prospective study participants could optionally give additional blood draws and questionnaires over an approximately 2-month period. Before DNA extraction, blood samples from the prospective study were shipped at room temperature or frozen. Looking up the germline V gene yields CDR1 SGHDT and CDR2 YYEEEE. The CDR3 contains 18 residues, cysteine and phenylalanine counted. The DNA shown is the 54-base CDR3, in frame from base 1. Trimming leaves V shorter by 4 bases and J shorter by 0 bases, with the junction holding 12 bases beyond the gene matches.

This receptor was identified in a woman younger than 45 who had been exposed to COVID-19. The V gene is TRBV5-6 and the J gene is TRBJ2-1, with 8 bases matching TRBD2. The sample taken for sequencing was PBMCs or T cells enriched from blood (not recorded which). The DNA sequence is given as TGTGCCAGCAGCCGCCCGGCGGGGGGAGGGCTCTCCTACAATGAGCAGTTCTTC. Its protein is CASSRPAGGGLSYNEQFF.